The sequence of this TCR beta chain was determined in a study of cytomegalovirus exposure and HLA in healthy donors. Findings and caveats of the study: It is likely that the observed cluster of highly shared sequence variants was a sequencing artifact.

Worth noting for this clone: The antigen remains unidentified.

This CDR3 contains 12 residues. CDR1 and CDR2 (germline): SGHTA, FQGNSA. V shed 5 bases and J 7 bases; nucleotides not matched to a gene: 3. A multiplex PCR was run with 60 Vbeta primers and 13 Jbeta primers. Produced via immunoSEQ multiplex PCR; TCRdb's table is partial and in-frame only. Found here are 200,000 to 250,000 clones; the top ten clones hold about 1%. Material for sequencing was PBMCs. The origin of this receptor is a girl aged 2-15 years in good health and CMV-seropositive. The chain has TRBV7-2 and TRBJ1-1; 8 bases agree with TRBD1. The CDR3 sequence is CASSGGQGEAFF. CDR3 bases: TGTGCCAGCAGCGGAGGACAGGGTGAAGCTTTCTTT.